A selection of T cell receptor beta chains follows, all from one sample in a study of T cell responses to AZD1222 COVID-19 vaccine. TCRdb's copy holds only in-frame clones and misses some; the assay was immunoSEQ multiplex PCR. The sample records approximately 150,000 clones, approximately 90% being singletons. The sample was peripheral blood, taken 28 days after the second AZD1222 dose. The receptors stem from an adult who received the AZD1222 COVID-19 vaccine. CDR3s include the opening cysteine and the closing phenylalanine or tryptophan. A D gene is named only where the DNA matches it firmly. Expanded clones get a size class; other rows say once, few or many, or leave the size out.

V gene	D gene	J gene	clone size	CDR3 DNA	CDR3 protein
TRBV11-3	-	TRBJ1-5	few	TGTGCCAGCAGCTTAAGCCCCCGGTGGGCTCAGCCCCAGCATTTT	CASSLSPRWAQPQHF
TRBV4-1	TRBD1	TRBJ2-1	-	TGCGCCAGCAGCCAAGTTTATACCAGGGGGCTTTACAATGAGCAGTTCTTC	CASSQVYTRGLYNEQFF
TRBV27	TRBD1	TRBJ1-2	-	TGTGCCAGCAGTTTATATCCAGGGGGAGGGTATGGCTACACCTTC	CASSLYPGGGYGYTF
TRBV19	-	TRBJ2-5	once	TGTGCCAGTAGTATAGAAGCTGGGGGGGCCATTTCGGAGACCCAGTACTTC	CASSIEAGGAISETQYF
TRBV6-5	TRBD1	TRBJ2-7	once	TGTGCCAGCGGAACGGGACAGGGCTACGAGCAGTACTTC	CASGTGQGYEQYF
TRBV30	TRBD1	TRBJ1-4	once	TGTGCCTGGAGTGCAGGGGGCAAGGGTGAAAAACTGTTTTTT	CAWSAGGKGEKLFF
TRBV5-1	TRBD2	TRBJ2-7	-	TGCGCCAGCAGCTTGGAGGGACTAGCGGGTGGCCGCCGCTCCTACGAGCAGTACTTC	CASSLEGLAGGRRSYEQYF
TRBV6-5	-	TRBJ1-1	-	TGTGCCAGCACGATCTCGGGCAGGGTGAACACTGAAGCTTTCTTT	CASTISGRVNTEAFF
TRBV29-1	TRBD2	TRBJ2-5	-	TGCAGCGTTGCGGAACCCGGGACTAGCGGGAGGGCGGCGGAGACCCAGTACTTC	CSVAEPGTSGRAAETQYF
TRBV11-1	TRBD2	TRBJ2-1	-	TGTGCCAGCAGCATCACTAGCGGGGGATACAATGAGCAGTTCTTC	CASSITSGGYNEQFF
TRBV7-9	TRBD2	TRBJ2-1	-	TGTGCCAGCATCCTTAACATACTAGCGGGGGAGATCTCCTACAATGAGCAGTTCTTC	CASILNILAGEISYNEQFF
TRBV9	-	TRBJ1-3	-	TGTGCCAGCAGCGTCGCGGGCTCTGGAAACACCATATATTTT	CASSVAGSGNTIYF
TRBV20-1	-	TRBJ1-1	-	TGCAGTGCTCCCACAGGGTGGTCAGCTTTCTTT	CSAPTGWSAFF
TRBV9	-	TRBJ2-3	once	TGTGCCAGCAGCTCCCCATTGCGCGGGAGCACAGATACGCAGTATTTT	CASSSPLRGSTDTQYF
TRBV7-2	TRBD1	TRBJ1-2	-	TGTGCCAGCAGCTTAAATCCGGGACAGGGGCGCTATGGCTACACCTTC	CASSLNPGQGRYGYTF
TRBV13	-	TRBJ2-2	-	TGTGCCAGCAGCTTAGTCGGGAACAGAGGGATCGGGGAGCTGTTTTTT	CASSLVGNRGIGELFF
TRBV7-9	-	TRBJ1-1	-	TGTGCCAGCAGCTTCTCTCAACCCTCTGAAGCTTTCTTT	CASSFSQPSEAFF
TRBV28	-	TRBJ1-2	-	TGTGCCAGCAGTTTTCTGTCAGGTCGAGGCTACACCTTC	CASSFLSGRGYTF
TRBV7-8	-	TRBJ1-5	-	TGTGCCAGCAGCTTAGCACCCCGGGGCGCCAATCAGCCCCAGCATTTT	CASSLAPRGANQPQHF
TRBV5-5	-	TRBJ2-1	-	TGTGCCAGCAGCTTGGACGGCTACAATGAGCAGTTCTTC	CASSLDGYNEQFF
TRBV19	-	TRBJ1-2	-	TGTGCCAGTAGTCCAGGCCGAGGACAATCTAACTATGGCTACACCTTC	CASSPGRGQSNYGYTF
TRBV30	TRBD1	TRBJ1-5	-	TGTGCCTGGAGTGGGGGACAGGGGCGAAGGCAGCCCCAGCATTTT	CAWSGGQGRRQPQHF
TRBV24-1	TRBD2	TRBJ2-2	-	TGTGCCACCAGTGATCGCCCGAAGCGGGAGAGGGTCCCCGGGGAGCTGTTTTTT	CATSDRPKRERVPGELFF
TRBV12-3/TRBV12-4	-	TRBJ1-1	-	TGTGCCAGCAGGCTCTTGTGGCGAGCTTTCTTT	CASRLLWRAFF
TRBV5-6	-	TRBJ1-1	-	TGTGCCAGCAGCTTAGGCAGGGCGACTGAAGCTTTCTTT	CASSLGRATEAFF
TRBV4-2	TRBD1	TRBJ1-1	few	TGTGCCAGCAGCCAAGATCACGGGCAGGGGGTTTTGGCTTTCTTT	CASSQDHGQGVLAFF
TRBV11-2	-	TRBJ1-3	-	TGTGCCAGCAGCTTTGTACGAAGCTCTGGAAACACCATATATTTT	CASSFVRSSGNTIYF
TRBV28	TRBD1	TRBJ2-5	-	TGTGCCAGCAGCCAGACAGGGGGTAGTGAGACCCAGTACTTC	CASSQTGGSETQYF
TRBV30	-	TRBJ2-7	-	TGTGCCTGGAGCAGGGGGAGGGCCACCGAGCAGTACTTC	CAWSRGRATEQYF
TRBV5-5	-	TRBJ1-1	-	TGTGCCAGCAGCTCTGGATGGGGGCCCACTGAAGCTTTCTTT	CASSSGWGPTEAFF
TRBV19	-	TRBJ1-5	few	TGTGCCAGTAGCGATGGACAGCACAATCAGCCCCAGCATTTT	CASSDGQHNQPQHF
TRBV29-1	TRBD1	TRBJ2-1	-	TGCAGCGTTGAACACACAGGGGGCTACTTCCTTGAGCAGTTCTTC	CSVEHTGGYFLEQFF
TRBV10-3	-	TRBJ2-3	-	TGTGCCATCAGTGGAAATGGGGGAATAGATACGCAGTATTTT	CAISGNGGIDTQYF
TRBV5-4	-	TRBJ1-1	-	TGTGCCAGCAGCTTAAGTGGAAGGCTCACTGAAGCTTTCTTT	CASSLSGRLTEAFF
TRBV2	TRBD1	TRBJ1-2	-	TGTGCCAGCAGAGTAACAGGGGGCTTCGACTATGGCTACACCTTC	CASRVTGGFDYGYTF
TRBV19	-	TRBJ1-5	-	TGTGCCAGTAGTATCGGAGGGGGGCCTGTGCCCCAGCATTTT	CASSIGGGPVPQHF
TRBV7-2	-	TRBJ1-2	-	TGTGCCAGCAGCTTAGTTGGCAGGGAGGAATACGGCTATGGCTACACCTTC	CASSLVGREEYGYGYTF
TRBV6-1	TRBD1	TRBJ1-3	-	TGTGCCAGCAGTGAAATAGGGGGACAGGGGGCACTAGGAAACACCATATATTTT	CASSEIGGQGALGNTIYF
TRBV12-3/TRBV12-4	-	TRBJ1-3	-	TGTGCCAGCAGGCTCGCGGGAGGAAACACCATATATTTT	CASRLAGGNTIYF
TRBV19	-	TRBJ1-2	-	TGTGCCAGTAGCCCTGACATCGGGGCCTATGGCTACACCTTC	CASSPDIGAYGYTF
TRBV5-6	-	TRBJ1-1	-	TGTGCCAGCACCCAGGGAATCACTGAAGCTTTCTTT	CASTQGITEAFF
TRBV6-1	-	TRBJ1-2	-	TGTGCCAGCAGTGAATTTACCGATGGCTACACCTTC	CASSEFTDGYTF
TRBV9	-	TRBJ2-1	-	TGTGCCAGCAGCGTAGAGGTAGGGAGGAACAATGAGCAGTTCTTC	CASSVEVGRNNEQFF
TRBV4-1	-	TRBJ1-5	few	TGCGCCAGCAGCGGCGCTCAATTAGCGAATCAGCCCCAGCATTTT	CASSGAQLANQPQHF
TRBV10-3	TRBD2	TRBJ2-2	-	TGTGCCATCAGGGCGGGAGAGCAATCCGGGGAGCTGTTTTTT	CAIRAGEQSGELFF
TRBV18	TRBD1	TRBJ1-3	-	TGTGCCAGCTCCGCGAGGGGTCCACGGGGGACAGGATCTGGAAACACCATATATTTT	CASSARGPRGTGSGNTIYF
TRBV18	-	TRBJ2-7	few	TGTGCCAGCTCACCCCGGGGGACTTTACACTACGAGCAGTACTTC	CASSPRGTLHYEQYF
TRBV3-1/TRBV3-2	TRBD2	TRBJ2-1	-	TGTGCCAGCAGCCCGAGAAGGGCGGGAGGAGGCAATGAGCAGTTCTTC	CASSPRRAGGGNEQFF
TRBV18	-	TRBJ2-1	-	TGTGCCAGCTCACCGAGACTAAATGAGCAGTTCTTC	CASSPRLNEQFF
TRBV24-1	-	TRBJ1-5	-	TGTGCCACCAGGGGGGGCGAGGGTCAGCCCCAGCATTTT	CATRGGEGQPQHF
TRBV6-5	-	TRBJ2-7	-	TGTGCCATCTCCTTCGGGGGTGACTCCTACGAGCAGTACTTC	CAISFGGDSYEQYF